Listed below are T cell receptor beta chains from one sample, sequenced in a study of T cells in Graves' hyperthyroidism and ophthalmopathy. TCRdb recomputed calls from the multiplex PCR reads with MiXCR, one row per CDR3 protein. The sample consists of around 520,000 distinct CDR3 sequences, 14% of them appearing once. Input material: blood. The receptors stem from a woman aged 40 to 50 with Graves' hyperthyroidism. Both conserved end residues are trimmed from each CDR3. D genes are given only for firm matches. Clone size appears in some rows only: once, few, many, or a class for an expanded clone.

TRBD1 TRBJ2-6 TRBV5-1 few ASSEGDSSGANVLT
NA TRBJ1-1 TRBV11-2 many ASIYLWATEAF
NA TRBJ2-7 TRBV30 few AWAGTNPYEQY
NA TRBJ1-5 TRBV27 NA ASSLRSGVPQPQH
NA TRBJ1-2 TRBV24-1 many ATSGGIGYGYT
NA TRBJ2-2 TRBV28 many ASTSAVTGELF
NA TRBJ1-4 TRBV30 many AWSVQGSNEKLF
NA TRBJ1-1 TRBV6-1 few ASRVGVSNTEAF
NA TRBJ2-3 TRBV28 many ASSFVRSPMGRTQY
TRBD2 TRBJ2-3 TRBV6-1 NA ASIAGSTDTQY
NA TRBJ1-4 TRBV7-2 NA ASSSTRVTGELF
NA TRBJ2-1 TRBV5-5 few ASSWMGRSYNEQF
NA TRBJ2-2 TRBV19 NA ASSGSWAGGLF
TRBD1 TRBJ2-7 TRBV28 many ASRTGAVNYEQY
NA TRBJ2-3 TRBV15 few ATSVQRTSTDTQY
TRBD2 TRBJ2-7 TRBV28 NA ASSFLLAGVAHEQY
NA TRBJ1-5 TRBV30 many AWSGGADRSVPQH
NA TRBJ2-1 TRBV27 many ASSFVRGQQF
TRBD2 TRBJ2-1 TRBV10-2 many ASRITSGHEQF